A single sample gave rise to the 29 T cell receptor beta chains below, sequenced in a study of blood T cell repertoires in COVID-19. Assay: immunoSEQ multiplex PCR; the TCRdb copy retains only in-frame clones and omits some. The sample records 250,000 to 350,000 clones, roughly 83% being singletons. Input material: peripheral blood. These receptors all stem from a human donor with COVID-19, enrolled during active disease. The donor label of this sample is uncertain.

The CDR3 sequence is CATSTLDRPGELFF. CDR3 DNA sequence: TGTGCCACCAGCACTTTAGACAGACCCGGGGAGCTGTTTTTT. The V call is TRBV15, the J call TRBJ2-2; tentatively, D is TRBD1 (5 bases). Germline CDR1 and CDR2: LNHNV and YYDKDF (reference sequence). V lost 4 bases, J lost 6 bases, and 12 bases lay in between. The CDR3 covers 14 residues.

The J gene is TRBJ1-1, the V gene TRBV6-4; D unresolved. This CDR3 has 13 amino acids. With 7 bases removed from V and 1 base from J, the gap between germline ends came to 10 bases. Germline CDR1 is MRHNA and CDR2 is SNTAGT. The CDR3 loop is CASMLQPNTEAFF. In DNA, the CDR3 is TGTGCCAGCATGCTACAGCCGAACACTGAAGCTTTCTTT.

This chain links TRBV30 with TRBJ2-7; tentatively, D is TRBD1 (6 bases). CDR1 and CDR2 (germline): GTSNPN, SVGIG (reference sequence). CDR3 length equals 15 residues. V was cut by 0 bases and J by 10 bases, with 22 bases left in between. The CDR3 region has the DNA TGTGCCTGGAGTGTACAGTTAACAGGGTTGGTGCCCCAGTACTTC. Translation: CAWSVQLTGLVPQYF.

Written as DNA, the CDR3 is TGTGCCAGCAGCTGGACACCGTCTGGAGAGACCCAGTACTTC. This gives the protein CASSWTPSGETQYF. The chain links TRBV5-6 to TRBJ2-5; D is perhaps TRBD1 (5 bases). Germline assignment: CDR1 SGHDT and CDR2 YYEEEE. Trimming pared 3 bases from V and 4 bases from J, leaving 13 bases between. There are 14 residues in the CDR3.

A single count supports this clone. CDR3 coding DNA: TGTGCCAGCACCCACAGGGGTTACGAGCAGTACTTC. Its translation is CASTHRGYEQYF. J is TRBJ2-7 and V is TRBV11-2; 7 positions match TRBD1. The CDR3 sequence is 12 residues long. Germline V gives CDR1 SGHAT, CDR2 FQNNGV. V shed 7 bases and J 4 bases; nucleotides not matched to a gene: 4.

V usage is TRBV6-6 and J usage is TRBJ1-6, with 8 bases matching TRBD1. CDR3 length: 15 amino acids. Unmatched junction bases numbered 8, after V lost 7 bases and J lost 6 bases. Germline V gene data show CDR1 as MNHNY and CDR2 as SVGAGI (reference sequence). The DNA for the CDR3 is TGTGCCAGCAAATTCGGACAGGGTGGTAATTCACCCCTCCACTTT. This translates into CASKFGQGGNSPLHF.

CDR3 nucleotides: TGTGCCAGCCCTCCCACCCCAGGGGGCGAGGGTGAAGCTTTCTTT. This gives the protein CASPPTPGGEGEAFF. This chain uses TRBV28 with TRBJ1-1; 8 positions match TRBD1. Germline V gives CDR1 MDHEN, CDR2 SYDVKM. V trimming: 8 bases; J trimming: 7 bases; junction bases outside the gene matches: 15. The CDR3 has 15 residues.

The chain combines TRBV28 with TRBJ2-4; weak D call: TRBD1 (6 bases). V gave up 2 bases and J gave up 8 bases, with 16 bases separating them. In germline, CDR1 is MDHEN, CDR2 SYDVKM. The CDR3 is 15 amino acids. The CDR3 coding sequence is TGTGCCAGCAGTTTAAGGGGGACGCCCGTGGACATTCAGTACTTC. As protein: CASSLRGTPVDIQYF.

The rearrangement links TRBV6-2 or TRBV6-3 to TRBJ1-5; TRBD1 might be the D (6 bases). Germline CDR1 and CDR2: MNHEY and SVGEGT. The CDR3 runs 15 residues. Trimming took off 4 bases at V and 0 bases at J, with 10 bases between the two ends. DNA for the CDR3: TGTGCCAGCAGTTTACAGGGCCATAGCAATCAGCCCCAGCATTTT. It codes for CASSLQGHSNQPQHF.

The chain links TRBV9 to TRBJ2-3; the match to TRBD1 covers 9 bases. This CDR3 comprises 16 residues. The germline CDR1 and CDR2 sequences are SGDLS and YYNGEE. Trimming cost V 4 bases and J 2 bases; bases outside gene matches: 8. The CDR3 spells CASSLRTGDPTDTQYF. As DNA, the CDR3 is TGTGCCAGCAGCTTAAGGACAGGGGACCCCACAGATACGCAGTATTTT. The whole variable domain, remainder taken from reference TRBV9 and TRBJ2-3, is DSGVTQTPKHLITATGQRVTLRCSPRSGDLSVYWYQQSLDQGLQFLIQYYNGEERAKGNILERFSAQQFPDLHSELNLSSLELGDSALYFCASSLRTGDPTDTQYFGPGTRLTVL.

This chain joins TRBV2 and TRBJ1-3, with a weak D call TRBD1 (5 bases). Germline values: CDR1 SNHLY, CDR2 FYNNEI. Trimming pared 6 bases from V and 4 bases from J, leaving 10 bases between. The CDR3 sequence is 13 residues long. In DNA, the CDR3 is TGTGCCAGCAGAGTAGGGGCGGGAAACACCATATATTTT. Translating gives CASRVGAGNTIYF.

The chain has TRBV6-6 and TRBJ2-1; 8 bases match TRBD1. Per germline, CDR1 MNHNY and CDR2 SVGAGI (reference sequence). Trimming took 6 bases from V and 9 from J; bases not matched to a gene: 4. The CDR3 contains 12 residues. CDR3 sequence: CASRAGGLEQFF. The CDR3 bases are TGTGCCAGCAGGGCAGGGGGCCTTGAGCAGTTCTTC.

The chain couples TRBV19 to TRBJ1-1, with D perhaps matching TRBD1 (5 bases). The ends were cut back, 1 base at V and 5 bases at J, with 11 bases in the middle. The CDR3 has 14 residues. Germline lookup yields CDR1 LNHDA and CDR2 SQIVND (reference sequence). The CDR3 protein is CASSIGAGQTEAFF. The CDR3 DNA reads TGTGCCAGTAGTATAGGAGCAGGGCAGACTGAAGCTTTCTTT.

The gene calls are TRBV3-1 (or the pseudogene TRBV3-2) and TRBJ1-5, with 10 bases aligning to TRBD1. CDR3 size: 17 residues. The V gene end was trimmed by 3 bases and the J gene end by 2 bases; junction bases not matched to a gene: 7. Germline V lookup: CDR1 LGHDT, CDR2 YNNKEL (reference sequence). The CDR3 is CASSHTSGQGGNQPQHF. In DNA form, the CDR3 reads TGTGCCAGCAGCCATACCAGTGGACAGGGGGGCAATCAGCCCCAGCATTTT.

This chain connects TRBV5-6 to TRBJ2-1; 10 bases align to TRBD2. The CDR3 totals 15 residues. The trim removed 6 bases at V and 12 bases at J, leaving 15 bases unmatched. The germline gives CDR1 SGHDT, CDR2 YYEEEE. The CDR3 spells CASNPKGLAPYWQFF. CDR3 DNA sequence: TGTGCCAGCAACCCTAAGGGACTAGCGCCTTATTGGCAGTTCTTC.

This clone was seen a single time. The genes are TRBV28 and TRBJ2-3; 14 bases match TRBD2. The CDR3 length is 17 residues. Germline-derived CDR1 and CDR2 are MDHEN and SYDVKM. J lost 4 bases, V lost 7 bases, and 10 bases had no gene match. The CDR3 protein is CASTLGGLAGVSDTQYF. For the CDR3, the DNA is TGTGCCAGCACCCTTGGGGGACTAGCGGGAGTTTCAGATACGCAGTATTTT.

This clone turned up a few times. Other nucleotide sequences from this sample produce the same CDR3. V and J are TRBV30 and TRBJ2-2, with D possibly TRBD2 on 6 matching bases. Looked up from germline, CDR1 is GTSNPN and CDR2 is SVGIG (reference sequence). V gave up 2 bases and J gave up 0 bases, with 7 bases separating them. The CDR3 covers 14 residues. This chain's CDR3 is CAWSRLANTGELFF. The CDR3 bases are TGTGCCTGGAGTAGACTAGCGAACACCGGGGAGCTGTTTTTT.

The rearrangement joins TRBV27 to TRBJ2-7; the match to TRBD2 covers 9 bases. The germline V gene has CDR1 MNHEY and CDR2 SMNVEV (reference sequence). Losses at the gene ends were 6 bases for V and 5 bases for J; bases not matched to a gene: 14. CDR3 length: 16 amino acids. The CDR3 here is CASREILGTSIHEQYF. The CDR3 bases are TGTGCCAGCAGAGAAATTCTCGGGACTAGCATCCACGAGCAGTACTTC.

This clone showed up just once. The chain uses TRBV10-2 and TRBJ2-3, with 9 bases lining up with TRBD2. Germline trimming cut 2 bases from V and 6 bases from J; bases unmatched to any gene: 9. The germline V gene encodes CDR1 WSHSY and CDR2 SAAADI. The CDR3 is 16 amino acids. The CDR3 loop is CASSETGGRAADTQYF. The CDR3 coding sequence is TGCGCCAGCAGTGAGACGGGCGGGAGGGCCGCGGATACGCAGTATTTT.

This chain uses TRBV5-1 with TRBJ2-3; 8 nucleotides match TRBD2. The J segment lost 0 bases and the V segment lost 0 bases, leaving 9 bases of the junction unmatched. Germline CDR1 reads SGHRS; CDR2 reads YFSETQ. The CDR3 is made up of 18 amino acids. This chain's CDR3 is CASSLGSPGGASTDTQYF. CDR3 coding DNA: TGCGCCAGCAGCTTGGGATCACCCGGGGGGGCTAGCACAGATACGCAGTATTTT.

This chain uses TRBV28 with TRBJ2-1, with TRBD1 as a possible D gene (6 bases). The V gene's germline CDR1 is MDHEN and CDR2 SYDVKM. V gave up 10 bases and J gave up 7 bases, with 17 bases separating them. This CDR3 region has 13 residues. The CDR3 reads CATTTGLQNEQFF. As DNA, the CDR3 is TGTGCCACTACCACAGGGCTTCAGAATGAGCAGTTCTTC.

The chain combines TRBV30 with TRBJ1-2, with D maybe TRBD1 (6 bases). The CDR3 has 16 amino acids. V was shortened by 0 bases and J by 4 bases, with 18 bases between the two germline ends. Germline V gene sequence: CDR1 GTSNPN, CDR2 SVGIG (reference sequence). CDR3 sequence (DNA): TGTGCCTGGAGTGTTGGGGCCTGGGGGGGCGGCTATGGCTACACCTTC. Translation: CAWSVGAWGGGYGYTF.

The V call is TRBV9, the J call TRBJ1-5, with a tentative D call TRBD1 (5 bases). V was pared by 0 bases and J by 4 bases, with 11 bases between. CDR1 and CDR2 from the germline V gene are SGDLS and YYNGEE. The CDR3 has 15 amino acids. CDR3 DNA: TGTGCCAGCAGCGTAGGGTCCAGGGTGAATCAGCCCCAGCATTTT. Amino acid sequence: CASSVGSRVNQPQHF.

The CDR3 loop is CASSPPRDSRRYNQPQHF. The CDR3, as DNA: TGCGCCAGCAGTCCTCCAAGGGACAGCCGGAGGTACAATCAGCCCCAGCATTTT. The V call is TRBV23-1, the J call TRBJ1-5, with 7 bases identical to TRBD1. TRBV23-1 is placed among ORFs of uncertain function. The CDR3 runs 18 residues. Trimming cost V 4 bases and J 3 bases; bases outside gene matches: 15.

The rearrangement uses TRBV2 and TRBJ2-7, with 10 bases lining up with TRBD2. The CDR3 runs to 14 residues. V was clipped by 1 base and J by 5 bases; unmatched bases: 2. Looked up from germline, CDR1 is SNHLY and CDR2 is FYNNEI. CDR3 sequence (DNA): TGTGCCAGCAGTGAAGTAGGGACTAGCGACGAGCAGTACTTC. The encoded protein is CASSEVGTSDEQYF.

Concerning this clone itself: Other DNA sequences in this sample translate to the same CDR3. V usage is TRBV9 and J usage is TRBJ2-7; 10 nucleotides line up with TRBD2. From germline, CDR1 is SGDLS and CDR2 YYNGEE. V lost 3 bases and J lost 2; bases outside the gene matches: 2. This CDR3 region has 14 residues. CDR3 in DNA: TGTGCCAGCAGCGAAGGACTAGCGGCCTACGAGCAGTACTTC. This sequence encodes CASSEGLAAYEQYF.

Only one count was recorded for this clone. The V and J genes are TRBV6-6 and TRBJ2-5, with 9 bases identical to TRBD2. With V trimmed by 7 bases and J by 1 base, 4 bases remained unmatched. Germline V CDR1 and CDR2: MNHNY, SVGAGI (reference sequence). This CDR3 region has 14 residues. DNA for the CDR3: TGTGCCAGCAAAGCGGGAGGTTTCCAAGAGACCCAGTACTTC. This codes for CASKAGGFQETQYF.

This clone came up once. The junction shows a germline mismatch at one end, possibly a read error. CDR3 in amino acids: CASSPGTRGTDTQYF. The DNA for the CDR3 is TGTGCTAGCAGCCCGGGGACTAGAGGCACAGATACGCAGTATTTT. V gene TRBV7-7 combines with J gene TRBJ2-3; TRBD2 aligns across 8 bases. The germline V gene has CDR1 SSHAT and CDR2 FNYEAQ (reference sequence). CDR3 length equals 15 residues.

This chain connects TRBV18 to TRBJ2-7; D unresolved. V was clipped by 3 bases and J by 1 base, with 13 bases between them. Germline CDR1 reads KGHSH; CDR2 reads LQKENI. The CDR3 contains 15 residues. In DNA form, the CDR3 reads TGTGCCAGCTCACCCCCCACCCTTACTTCCTACGAGCAGTACTTC. Translating gives CASSPPTLTSYEQYF.